There are many counts of the clone carrying this T cell receptor (beta chain). The antigen remains undetermined. The CDR3 spans 12 residues. Germline V lookup: CDR1 WNHNN, CDR2 SYGVQD (reference sequence). The V end was cut by 4 bases, the J end by 4 bases, with 5 bases between. TCRdb independently ran MiXCR on the multiplex PCR reads; one entry per CDR3 protein. The data hold some 150,000 distinct CDR3 sequences, with 20% to 25% observed a single time. Axillary draining lymph nodes of breast cancer patients supplied the node samples. The sample originates from a study of breast tumors, draining lymph nodes, adjacent tissues. General study points: Tumors had less TCR diversity than lymph nodes, more than nontumor tissue. Tumor and nontumor repertoires were significantly more similar in luminal-like than in basal-like breast cancer. Findings are consistent with lymph node origin and intratumoral expansion of most tumor T cells.

The clonotype originates from a female donor with breast cancer. Some clones in this sample may be carry-over from other donors' samples. The sequenced material came from axillary lymph node tissue. This chain links TRBV10-1 with TRBJ2-1; D not resolved. The CDR3 DNA sequence: TGCGCCAGCAGTGGACGGTACAATGAGCAGTTCTTC. It yields the protein CASSGRYNEQFF.